Presented here are 25 T cell receptor beta chains from one specimen sequenced in a study of chemoradiotherapy in HPV16-positive cancers. Profiling relied on immunoSEQ multiplex PCR, and the TCRdb table lists in-frame clones only, not all of them. Here the sample spans thousands of clones, approximately 79% being singletons. Material: tumor tissue, obtained from a patient who underwent chemoradiotherapy. These receptors all come from a human donor with HPV-associated anogenital cancer.

Comments on this clone: The same CDR3 arises from other DNA sequences in this sample as well. The chain joins TRBV7-2 to TRBJ1-1; D is unclear. Germline CDR1 is SGHTA and CDR2 is FQGNSA. This CDR3 spans 14 amino acids. V was shortened by 2 bases and J by 2 bases, with 9 bases between the two germline ends. The CDR3 region has the DNA TGTGCCAGCAGCTTATTTCGGGTAAACACTGAAGCTTTCTTT. It yields the protein CASSLFRVNTEAFF.

This chain uses TRBV5-1 with TRBJ2-6; D call uncertain. CDR3 length: 16 residues. Germline V gives CDR1 SGHRS, CDR2 YFSETQ. Trimming took 1 base from V and 2 from J, leaving 10 bases between them. Here the CDR3 reads CASSLPSTAGANVLTF. CDR3 in DNA: TGCGCCAGCAGCTTGCCCTCCACGGCTGGGGCCAACGTCCTGACTTTC.

J is TRBJ2-5 and V is TRBV7-8; D is undetermined. The DNA end is more similar to TRBJ2-7, so the J call may be wrong. Per the germline V gene, CDR1 is SGHVS and CDR2 is FQNEAQ. The CDR3 has 14 residues. CDR3 sequence (DNA): TGTGCCAGCAGCTTGTCGGAGACGTCCTACGAGCAGTACTTC. Translating gives CASSLSETSYEQYF.

The chain joins TRBV7-2 to TRBJ2-2; possible D gene TRBD1, 6 bases. The CDR3 runs to 13 residues. CDR1 is SGHTA, CDR2 FQGNSA, per germline. The ends were cut back, 5 bases at V and 5 bases at J, with 9 bases in the middle. DNA of the CDR3: TGTGCCAGCAGCAACACAGGGACCGGGGAGCTGTTTTTT. Translation: CASSNTGTGELFF. Combining the CDR3 with reference TRBV7-2 and TRBJ2-2 gives the whole variable domain GAGVSQSPSNKVTEKGKDVELRCDPISGHTALYWYRQSLGQGLEFLIYFQGNSAPDKSGLPSDRFSAERTGGSVSTLTIQRTQQEDSAVYLCASSNTGTGELFFGEGSRLTVL.

This chain joins TRBV19 and TRBJ1-5; unclear D gene. The CDR3 contains 13 residues. Germline loops: CDR1 LNHDA, CDR2 SQIVND (reference sequence). The V gene lost 7 bases and the J gene lost 2 bases, with 9 bases spanning the gap. The CDR3 DNA reads TGTGCCAGTACCAACATCGGCAATCAGCCCCAGCATTTT. It yields the protein CASTNIGNQPQHF. Variable domain in full (rest from reference TRBV19 and TRBJ1-5): DGGITQSPKYLFRKEGQNVTLSCEQNLNHDAMYWYRQDPGQGLRLIYYSQIVNDFQKGDIAEGYSVSREKKESFPLTVTSAQKNPTAFYLCASTNIGNQPQHFGDGTRLSIL.

The chain employs TRBV4-2 and TRBJ1-4; D is perhaps TRBD1 (6 bases). The CDR3 covers 13 residues. V lost 3 bases to trimming and J lost 8 bases, with 10 bases between them. Germline values: CDR1 LGHNA, CDR2 YNFKEQ. CDR3 DNA sequence: TGTGCCAGCAGCCAGACGACAGGAGAAAAACTGTTTTTT. As protein: CASSQTTGEKLFF.

V usage is TRBV4-2 and J usage is TRBJ1-1, with a tentative D call TRBD1 (5 bases). V lost 1 base and J lost 4, with 10 bases in between. Germline loops: CDR1 LGHNA, CDR2 YNFKEQ. CDR3 length equals 14 residues. CDR3 amino acids: CASSQVSGITEAFF. CDR3 nucleotides: TGTGCCAGCAGCCAAGTCTCAGGGATCACTGAAGCTTTCTTT.

The chain employs TRBV28 and TRBJ1-6; D uncertain. V lost 2 bases to trimming and J lost 7 bases, with 9 bases between them. This CDR3 region has 14 residues. Germline CDR1 reads MDHEN; CDR2 reads SYDVKM. This chain's CDR3 is CASSLQFENSPLHF. CDR3 coding DNA: TGTGCCAGCAGTTTACAGTTCGAAAATTCACCCCTCCACTTT.

This sequence joins TRBV30 and TRBJ1-2, with TRBD1 as a possible D gene (5 bases). The germline V gene has CDR1 GTSNPN and CDR2 SVGIG (reference sequence). CDR3 length equals 14 residues. Trimming cost V 8 bases and J 3 bases, with 19 bases left between them. CDR3 coding DNA: TGTGCCCTCCTACCCCGGGGCTTTGACTATGGCTACACCTTC. Translated: CALLPRGFDYGYTF.

This sequence joins TRBV19 and TRBJ2-3; 8 bases are shared with TRBD1. The CDR3 is 15 residues long. J gave up 2 bases and V 2 bases, and 3 bases lay outside the gene matches. CDR1 LNHDA and CDR2 SQIVND come from the germline V gene (reference sequence). The CDR3 region is CASSILRGHTDTQYF. CDR3 bases: TGTGCCAGTAGTATACTCAGGGGGCACACAGATACGCAGTATTTT. Full variable domain (missing parts from reference TRBV19 and TRBJ2-3): DGGITQSPKYLFRKEGQNVTLSCEQNLNHDAMYWYRQDPGQGLRLIYYSQIVNDFQKGDIAEGYSVSREKKESFPLTVTSAQKNPTAFYLCASSILRGHTDTQYFGPGTRLTVL.

This clone was detected a few times. V gene TRBV6-5 combines with J gene TRBJ1-2; 7 bases match TRBD1. Losses at the gene ends were 6 bases for V and 4 bases for J; bases not matched to a gene: 8. CDR3 length: 14 residues. The germline CDR1 and CDR2 sequences are MNHEY and SVGAGI. This CDR3 is CASRKGQNAYGYTF. The CDR3 DNA sequence: TGTGCCAGCAGGAAGGGACAGAACGCCTATGGCTACACCTTC.

This chain connects TRBV21-1 to TRBJ1-6. TRBV21-1 is flagged as a pseudogene. This CDR3 region has 15 residues. CDR3 region: CASSNGRPYNSPLHF. CDR3 nucleotides: TGTGCCAGCAGCAATGGGAGACCCTATAATTCACCCCTCCACTTT.

This chain uses TRBV5-5 with TRBJ2-3; D not certain. The CDR3 is made up of 12 amino acids. Trimming cost V 0 bases and J 3 bases, with 2 bases left between them. Per germline, CDR1 SGHKS and CDR2 YYEKEE (reference sequence). The CDR3 protein is CASSLETDTQYF. The CDR3 DNA follows: TGTGCCAGCAGCTTGGAGACAGATACGCAGTATTTT.

In its sample, this clone was seen once. J is TRBJ1-1 and V is TRBV6-1; 11 nucleotides match TRBD1. The CDR3 extends over 17 amino acids. Unmatched junction bases numbered 11, after V lost 4 bases and J lost 4 bases. Germline-derived CDR1 and CDR2 are MNHNS and SASEGT. The CDR3 nucleotides are TGTGCCAGCAGTGTGAAGGGTGGACAGGGGGCGGTCACTGAAGCTTTCTTT. Protein product: CASSVKGGQGAVTEAFF.

The V and J genes are TRBV7-5 and TRBJ1-2; no DNA check was done on the table's D call, TRBD1. TRBV7-5 is termed a pseudogene. The CDR3 covers 18 residues. The CDR3 protein is CVRSLTAGDDRGGDGYTF. The CDR3 nucleotides are TGTGTCAGAAGCTTAACAGCCGGCGACGACAGGGGGGGTGATGGCTACACCTTC.

The rearrangement uses TRBV6-5 and TRBJ2-5; no reliable D call. The germline V gene has CDR1 MNHEY and CDR2 SVGAGI. This CDR3 comprises 15 residues. With 0 bases removed from V and 2 bases from J, the gap between germline ends came to 10 bases. CDR3 amino acids: CASSYSPVGQETQYF. The CDR3 DNA reads as TGTGCCAGCAGTTACTCTCCTGTGGGGCAAGAGACCCAGTACTTC.

This sequence joins TRBV5-4 and TRBJ2-5; D gene ambiguous. In germline, CDR1 is SGHNT, CDR2 YYREEE (reference sequence). V was shortened by 1 base and J by 4 bases, with 8 bases between the two germline ends. The CDR3 extends over 13 amino acids. The CDR3 spells CASSLWSGETQYF. As DNA, the CDR3 is TGTGCCAGCAGCTTGTGGTCGGGAGAGACCCAGTACTTC.

The V gene is TRBV18, the J gene TRBJ1-6; no clear D. Germline-derived CDR1 and CDR2 are KGHSH and LQKENI. The CDR3 sequence is 16 residues long. With 4 bases removed from V and 0 bases from J, the gap between germline ends came to 10 bases. The DNA of the CDR3 is TGTGCCAGCTCACAAACCCCCGGCTCCTATAATTCACCCCTCCACTTT. Translation gives CASSQTPGSYNSPLHF.

The V gene is TRBV27, the J gene TRBJ1-4, with D perhaps matching TRBD1 (5 bases). Germline V lookup: CDR1 MNHEY, CDR2 SMNVEV (reference sequence). V was cut by 5 bases and J by 7 bases, with 17 bases left in between. This CDR3 comprises 15 residues. DNA for the CDR3: TGTGCCAGCAGTCAATCCGGGACCTACGGTGAAAAACTGTTTTTT. Protein sequence: CASSQSGTYGEKLFF.

The chain employs TRBV13 and TRBJ2-1; the D is unclear. Trimming cost V 5 bases and J 8 bases, with 13 bases left between them. From germline, CDR1 is PRHDT and CDR2 FYEKMQ (reference sequence). This CDR3 contains 13 residues. The CDR3 sequence is CASSVGSGHEQFF. The CDR3 DNA is TGTGCCAGCAGCGTCGGATCGGGTCATGAGCAGTTCTTC.

The chain employs TRBV16 and TRBJ1-2; 8 bases are a match to TRBD1. After removal of 1 base from V and 4 bases from J, the junction contained 5 bases not matched to a gene. The CDR3 has 15 amino acids. Germline V CDR1 and CDR2: KGHSY, FQNENV. The chain's CDR3 is CASSQWDRSFYGYTF. The CDR3 DNA reads TGTGCCAGCAGCCAATGGGACAGGAGTTTCTATGGCTACACCTTC.

The chain employs TRBV5-6 and TRBJ2-7; possible D gene TRBD1, 7 bases. Looked up from germline, CDR1 is SGHDT and CDR2 is YYEEEE. The CDR3 spans 15 residues. With 3 bases removed from V and 2 bases from J, the gap between germline ends came to 15 bases. The CDR3 reads CASSSTGDLAYEQYF. CDR3 DNA: TGTGCCAGCAGCTCTACAGGGGACTTAGCCTACGAGCAGTACTTC.

This chain links TRBV7-9 with TRBJ1-2; D not resolved. The CDR3 extends over 16 amino acids. V was cut by 3 bases and J by 1 base, with 15 bases left in between. CDR1 and CDR2 (germline): SEHNR, FQNEAQ (reference sequence). This chain's CDR3 is CASSLPSAGRNYGYTF. In DNA form, the CDR3 reads TGTGCCAGCAGCTTGCCGAGTGCCGGGCGTAACTATGGCTACACCTTC.

The sample holds a few counts of this clone. V gene TRBV19 combines with J gene TRBJ1-5, with D possibly matching TRBD1 (5 bases). The V end was cut by 4 bases, the J end by 4 bases, with 14 bases between. CDR3 length equals 15 residues. In germline, CDR1 is LNHDA, CDR2 SQIVND (reference sequence). The CDR3 bases are TGTGCCAGTAGTAATCCGGGACCGCTTAATCAGCCCCAGCATTTT. This sequence encodes CASSNPGPLNQPQHF.

V usage is TRBV7-9 and J usage is TRBJ1-3; no clear D. The CDR3 extends over 15 amino acids. Per germline, CDR1 SEHNR and CDR2 FQNEAQ (reference sequence). Trimming stripped 1 base from V and 1 base from J, with 8 bases between. CDR3: CASSLEGLSGNTIYF. CDR3 sequence (DNA): TGTGCCAGCAGCTTAGAAGGCCTGTCTGGAAACACCATATATTTT.